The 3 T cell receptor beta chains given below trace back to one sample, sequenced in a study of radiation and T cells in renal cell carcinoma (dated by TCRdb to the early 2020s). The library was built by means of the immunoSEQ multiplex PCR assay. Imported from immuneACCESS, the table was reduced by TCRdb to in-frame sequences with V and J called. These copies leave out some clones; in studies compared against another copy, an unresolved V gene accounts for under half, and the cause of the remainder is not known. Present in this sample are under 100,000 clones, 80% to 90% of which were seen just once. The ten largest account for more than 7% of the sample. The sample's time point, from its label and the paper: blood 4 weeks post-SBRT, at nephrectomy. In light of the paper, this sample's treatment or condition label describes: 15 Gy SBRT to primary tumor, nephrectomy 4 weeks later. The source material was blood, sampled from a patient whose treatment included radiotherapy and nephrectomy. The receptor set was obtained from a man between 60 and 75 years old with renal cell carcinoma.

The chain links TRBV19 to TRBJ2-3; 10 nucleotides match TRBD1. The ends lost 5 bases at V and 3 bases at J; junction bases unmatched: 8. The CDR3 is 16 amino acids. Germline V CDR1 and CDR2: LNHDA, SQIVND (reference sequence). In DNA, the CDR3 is TGTGCCAGTAGTCCTAGGACAGGGGGGAAGACAGATACGCAGTATTTT. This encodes CASSPRTGGKTDTQYF. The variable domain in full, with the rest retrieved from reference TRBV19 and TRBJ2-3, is DGGITQSPKYLFRKEGQNVTLSCEQNLNHDAMYWYRQDPGQGLRLIYYSQIVNDFQKGDIAEGYSVSREKKESFPLTVTSAQKNPTAFYLCASSPRTGGKTDTQYFGPGTRLTVL.

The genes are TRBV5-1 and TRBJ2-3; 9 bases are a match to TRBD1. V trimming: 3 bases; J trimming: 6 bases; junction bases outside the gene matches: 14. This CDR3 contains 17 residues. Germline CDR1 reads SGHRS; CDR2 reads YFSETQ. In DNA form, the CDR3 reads TGCGCCAGCAGCTCGTGGCCTACAGGGGGCGCAACGGATACGCAGTATTTT. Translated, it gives CASSSWPTGGATDTQYF.

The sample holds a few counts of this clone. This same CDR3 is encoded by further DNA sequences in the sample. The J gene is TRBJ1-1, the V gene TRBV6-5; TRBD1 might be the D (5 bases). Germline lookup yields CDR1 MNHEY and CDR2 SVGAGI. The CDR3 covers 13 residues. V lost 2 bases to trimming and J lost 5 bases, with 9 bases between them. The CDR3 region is CASSYGGGTEAFF. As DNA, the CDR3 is TGTGCCAGCAGTTACGGGGGAGGGACTGAAGCTTTCTTT.